The subject of this entry is one T cell receptor (beta chain). Its antigen is still unknown. The data derive from a study of beta chain features in type 1 diabetes. Overall study context: The patients were much like the healthy donors in age, gender and cell yields.

This CDR3 spans 15 amino acids. Germline V CDR1 and CDR2: MNHEY, SVGAGI. With V trimmed by 8 bases and J by 7 bases, 14 bases remained unmatched. Via CD45RO/CCR7/CD25/CD127/CD95/CD27, cells of the CD4+ naive, central memory, regulatory and stem cell-like memory subsets were sorted. What was sequenced were expressed TCRB transcripts, since all of the isolated RNA had been reverse transcribed. The data were produced by immunoSEQ multiplex PCR, yet TCRdb's version contains in-frame clones alone and is incomplete. The sample lists approximately 240,000 clones, around 15% occurring once. Regarding the study as a whole: There was a moderate but significant shortening of TCRB CDR3s in all four CD4+ subsets of Type 1 diabetes patients. The influence of HLA type on TCRB rearrangement stayed undetermined.

The sample was naive CD4+ T cells from blood. The receptor's source is a young man with type 1 diabetes. The chain carries TRBV6-5 and TRBJ2-1, with TRBD2 matching 7 bases. The CDR3 coding sequence is TGTGCCAGCCTCCCCCAGGGCGGGAGAGTAAATGAGCAGTTCTTC. This encodes CASLPQGGRVNEQFF.